The text below deals with one T cell receptor (beta chain). Distinct nucleotide sequences in the sample also encode this CDR3. Libraries were prepared by immunoSEQ multiplex PCR; TCRdb keeps only in-frame clonotypes and omits some of them. This table has just under 250,000 clones, approximately 83% appearing once. The data originate from a study of blood T cell repertoires in COVID-19. The CDR3 contains 15 residues. Germline V gene lookup returns CDR1 SGHRS and CDR2 YFSETQ. The J segment lost 6 bases and the V segment lost 0 bases, leaving 4 bases of the junction unmatched. Sequencing was carried out using peripheral blood. The TCR originated in a woman aged 25 to 39 who had recovered from COVID-19. V is TRBV5-1 and J is TRBJ2-2; 8 positions agree with TRBD2. The CDR3: CASSLVAGGAGELFF. In DNA, the CDR3 is TGCGCCAGCAGCTTGGTTGCGGGGGGCGCCGGGGAGCTGTTTTTT.